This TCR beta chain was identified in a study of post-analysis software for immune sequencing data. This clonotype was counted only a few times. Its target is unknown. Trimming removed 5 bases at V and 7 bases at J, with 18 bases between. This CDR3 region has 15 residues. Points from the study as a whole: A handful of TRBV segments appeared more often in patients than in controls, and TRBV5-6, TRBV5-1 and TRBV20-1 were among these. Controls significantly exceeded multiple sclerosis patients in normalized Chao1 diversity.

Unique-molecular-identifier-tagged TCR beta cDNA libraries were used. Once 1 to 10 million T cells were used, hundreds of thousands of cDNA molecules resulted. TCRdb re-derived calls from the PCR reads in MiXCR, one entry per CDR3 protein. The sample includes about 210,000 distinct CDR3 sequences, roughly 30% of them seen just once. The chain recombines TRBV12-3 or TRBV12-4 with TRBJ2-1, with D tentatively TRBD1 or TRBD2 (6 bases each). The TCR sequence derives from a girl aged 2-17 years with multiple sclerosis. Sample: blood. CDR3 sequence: CASSLLGGRRNEQFF. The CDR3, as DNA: TGTGCCAGCAGTCTCCTAGGGGGGAGGAGGAATGAGCAGTTCTTC.